This is a list of T cell receptor beta chains from one sample in a study of shared clonotypes between healthy human individuals. Assay used: immunoSEQ multiplex PCR; TCRdb lists only in-frame clones, some missing. The sample consists of about a million clones, approximately 68% of them appearing once. Material for sequencing was memory CD4+ T cells sorted from blood. The receptors come from a man between 18 and 35 years old in good health. The CDR3 runs from the conserved cysteine through the conserved F or W. Each record gives: V gene, clone size, D gene, CDR3 length, J gene, CDR3 protein, CDR3 DNA. D genes are given only for firm matches. Part of the rows lack a size; the others show once, few, many or a class for expanded clones.

V gene: TRBV6-1; clone size: -; D gene: -; CDR3 length: 13; J gene: TRBJ2-4; CDR3 protein: CASSPGSVNIQYF; CDR3 DNA: TGTGCCAGCAGTCCCGGGAGTGTAAACATTCAGTACTTC
V gene: TRBV30; clone size: -; D gene: TRBD2; CDR3 length: 13; J gene: TRBJ2-7; CDR3 protein: CAGRGLASGEQYF; CDR3 DNA: TGTGCCGGCAGGGGACTAGCTTCAGGGGAGCAGTACTTC
V gene: TRBV5-1; clone size: -; D gene: -; CDR3 length: 11; J gene: TRBJ2-5; CDR3 protein: CASSLEETQYF; CDR3 DNA: TGCGCCAGCAGCCTAGAAGAGACCCAGTACTTC
V gene: TRBV5-1; clone size: -; D gene: TRBD1; CDR3 length: 15; J gene: TRBJ2-4; CDR3 protein: CASSLTGVKTDIQYF; CDR3 DNA: TGCGCCAGCAGCCTGACAGGGGTCAAGACAGACATTCAGTACTTC
V gene: TRBV5-6; clone size: -; D gene: -; CDR3 length: 14; J gene: TRBJ1-5; CDR3 protein: CASSLVSSNQPQHF; CDR3 DNA: TGTGCCAGCAGCTTGGTATCATCCAATCAGCCCCAGCATTTT
V gene: TRBV19; clone size: -; D gene: -; CDR3 length: 13; J gene: TRBJ1-5; CDR3 protein: CASSITVIQPQHF; CDR3 DNA: TGTGCCAGTAGTATAACAGTAATTCAGCCCCAGCATTTT
V gene: TRBV5-1; clone size: -; D gene: -; CDR3 length: 11; J gene: TRBJ1-1; CDR3 protein: CASRGRTEAFF; CDR3 DNA: TGCGCCAGCAGGGGGCGGACTGAAGCTTTCTTT
V gene: TRBV5-4; clone size: -; D gene: -; CDR3 length: 14; J gene: TRBJ1-2; CDR3 protein: CASSFTGGVYGYTF; CDR3 DNA: TGTGCCAGCAGCTTTACGGGGGGCGTCTATGGCTACACCTTC
V gene: TRBV5-1; clone size: -; D gene: TRBD1; CDR3 length: 13; J gene: TRBJ2-5; CDR3 protein: CASRGQGRETQYF; CDR3 DNA: TGCGCCAGCAGGGGACAGGGACGGGAGACCCAGTACTTC
V gene: TRBV5-1; clone size: -; D gene: -; CDR3 length: 15; J gene: TRBJ2-2; CDR3 protein: CASSLVTPNTGELFF; CDR3 DNA: TGCGCCAGCAGCTTGGTGACTCCGAACACCGGGGAGCTGTTTTTT
V gene: TRBV18; clone size: -; D gene: -; CDR3 length: 13; J gene: TRBJ1-1; CDR3 protein: CASSPTQGTEAFF; CDR3 DNA: TGTGCCAGCTCACCGACCCAGGGGACTGAAGCTTTCTTT
V gene: TRBV6-1; clone size: few; D gene: -; CDR3 length: 13; J gene: TRBJ2-7; CDR3 protein: CASSERGPYEQYF; CDR3 DNA: TGTGCCAGCAGTGAACGGGGCCCCTACGAGCAGTACTTC
V gene: TRBV5-1; clone size: -; D gene: TRBD2; CDR3 length: 14; J gene: TRBJ2-3; CDR3 protein: CASSLVAGADTQYF; CDR3 DNA: TGCGCCAGCAGCTTGGTAGCGGGAGCGGATACGCAGTATTTT
V gene: TRBV7-2; clone size: -; D gene: -; CDR3 length: 14; J gene: TRBJ2-1; CDR3 protein: CASSSRGSYNEQFF; CDR3 DNA: TGTGCCAGCAGCTCTAGGGGCTCCTACAATGAGCAGTTCTTC
V gene: TRBV28; clone size: -; D gene: TRBD2; CDR3 length: 16; J gene: TRBJ2-1; CDR3 protein: CASTLGGSGAYNEQFF; CDR3 DNA: TGTGCCAGCACCCTCGGGGGGAGCGGGGCATACAATGAGCAGTTCTTC
V gene: TRBV5-4; clone size: many; D gene: -; CDR3 length: 12; J gene: TRBJ2-5; CDR3 protein: CASSSAGETQYF; CDR3 DNA: TGTGCCAGCAGTTCGGCAGGGGAGACCCAGTACTTC
V gene: TRBV5-4; clone size: -; D gene: -; CDR3 length: 16; J gene: TRBJ1-2; CDR3 protein: CASSLGAPGVDYGYTF; CDR3 DNA: TGTGCCAGCAGCTTGGGGGCTCCGGGAGTCGACTATGGCTACACCTTC
V gene: TRBV27; clone size: -; D gene: TRBD2; CDR3 length: 18; J gene: TRBJ2-3; CDR3 protein: CASSLWGLAGGSTDTQYF; CDR3 DNA: TGTGCCAGCAGTTTATGGGGACTAGCGGGGGGATCCACAGATACGCAGTATTTT
V gene: TRBV19; clone size: -; D gene: -; CDR3 length: 14; J gene: TRBJ1-3; CDR3 protein: CASSIGTAGNTIYF; CDR3 DNA: TGTGCCAGTAGTATCGGGACCGCTGGAAACACCATATATTTT
V gene: TRBV7-6; clone size: -; D gene: -; CDR3 length: 14; J gene: TRBJ2-1; CDR3 protein: CASSLSSAYNEQFF; CDR3 DNA: TGTGCCAGCAGCCTTAGCTCAGCGTACAATGAGCAGTTCTTC
V gene: TRBV5-1; clone size: many; D gene: -; CDR3 length: 13; J gene: TRBJ1-4; CDR3 protein: CASSLVQNEKLFF; CDR3 DNA: TGCGCCAGCAGCTTGGTGCAGAATGAAAAACTGTTTTTT
V gene: TRBV7-9; clone size: once; D gene: TRBD1; CDR3 length: 15; J gene: TRBJ2-3; CDR3 protein: CASSPGQGGTDTQYF; CDR3 DNA: TGTGCCAGCAGCCCCGGACAGGGGGGCACAGATACGCAGTATTTT
V gene: TRBV7-9; clone size: -; D gene: -; CDR3 length: 13; J gene: TRBJ1-2; CDR3 protein: CASSLDGAYGYTF; CDR3 DNA: TGTGCCAGCAGCTTGGACGGGGCCTATGGCTACACCTTC
V gene: TRBV30; clone size: -; D gene: -; CDR3 length: 16; J gene: TRBJ2-2; CDR3 protein: CAWTQPRGANTGELFF; CDR3 DNA: TGTGCCTGGACCCAACCGAGGGGGGCGAACACCGGGGAGCTGTTTTTT
V gene: TRBV6-1; clone size: -; D gene: -; CDR3 length: 17; J gene: TRBJ1-1; CDR3 protein: CASSEWAGQGMYTEAFF; CDR3 DNA: TGTGCCAGCAGTGAGTGGGCGGGCCAGGGGATGTACACTGAAGCTTTCTTT
V gene: TRBV5-1; clone size: once; D gene: TRBD1; CDR3 length: 16; J gene: TRBJ2-7; CDR3 protein: CASSFYYRGLSYEQYF; CDR3 DNA: TGCGCCAGCAGCTTCTACTATAGGGGGCTCTCCTACGAGCAGTACTTC
V gene: TRBV28; clone size: -; D gene: -; CDR3 length: 13; J gene: TRBJ1-2; CDR3 protein: CASSLPSGYGYTF; CDR3 DNA: TGTGCCAGCAGTTTACCGTCTGGCTATGGCTACACCTTC
V gene: TRBV5-1; clone size: -; D gene: TRBD2; CDR3 length: 14; J gene: TRBJ2-7; CDR3 protein: CASSLASGVYEQYF; CDR3 DNA: TGCGCCAGCAGCTTGGCCAGCGGGGTCTACGAGCAGTACTTC
V gene: TRBV5-1; clone size: few; D gene: -; CDR3 length: 14; J gene: TRBJ1-1; CDR3 protein: CASRLEVVNTEAFF; CDR3 DNA: TGCGCCAGCAGGCTGGAGGTCGTGAACACTGAAGCTTTCTTT
V gene: TRBV7-9; clone size: -; D gene: TRBD1; CDR3 length: 15; J gene: TRBJ1-5; CDR3 protein: CASSLGGQDNQPQHF; CDR3 DNA: TGTGCCAGCAGCTTGGGGGGACAGGACAATCAGCCCCAGCATTTT
V gene: TRBV29-1; clone size: -; D gene: -; CDR3 length: 12; J gene: TRBJ2-5; CDR3 protein: CSVGWGEETQYF; CDR3 DNA: TGCAGCGTTGGATGGGGGGAAGAGACCCAGTACTTC
V gene: TRBV6-5; clone size: -; D gene: -; CDR3 length: 14; J gene: TRBJ1-1; CDR3 protein: CASSYGVMNTEAFF; CDR3 DNA: TGTGCCAGCAGTTATGGGGTGATGAACACTGAAGCTTTCTTT
V gene: TRBV19; clone size: few; D gene: -; CDR3 length: 15; J gene: TRBJ2-3; CDR3 protein: CAKHWERTSTDTQYF; CDR3 DNA: TGTGCCAAGCACTGGGAGCGGACTAGCACAGATACGCAGTATTTT
V gene: TRBV28; clone size: -; D gene: TRBD1; CDR3 length: 17; J gene: TRBJ1-4; CDR3 protein: CASSPPQGGYPNEKLFF; CDR3 DNA: TGTGCCAGCAGTCCCCCTCAAGGGGGCTATCCGAATGAAAAACTGTTTTTT
V gene: TRBV5-6; clone size: -; D gene: -; CDR3 length: 12; J gene: TRBJ2-7; CDR3 protein: CASKAGIYEQYF; CDR3 DNA: TGTGCCAGCAAGGCTGGAATCTACGAGCAGTACTTC
V gene: TRBV2; clone size: few; D gene: -; CDR3 length: 14; J gene: TRBJ2-7; CDR3 protein: CASSPSRTSHEQYF; CDR3 DNA: TGTGCCAGCAGCCCTAGTAGGACATCGCACGAGCAGTACTTC
V gene: TRBV5-1; clone size: -; D gene: TRBD1; CDR3 length: 14; J gene: TRBJ2-7; CDR3 protein: CASSFTGDPGEQYF; CDR3 DNA: TGCGCCAGCAGCTTTACAGGGGATCCCGGCGAGCAGTACTTC
V gene: TRBV5-6; clone size: -; D gene: -; CDR3 length: 16; J gene: TRBJ1-4; CDR3 protein: CASSFWPPESNEKLFF; CDR3 DNA: TGTGCCAGCAGCTTCTGGCCGCCAGAAAGTAATGAAAAACTGTTTTTT
V gene: TRBV7-2; clone size: -; D gene: TRBD2; CDR3 length: 15; J gene: TRBJ2-7; CDR3 protein: CASSLVGGGSYEQYF; CDR3 DNA: TGTGCCAGCAGCTTAGTTGGCGGGGGCTCCTACGAGCAGTACTTC
V gene: TRBV2; clone size: -; D gene: -; CDR3 length: 16; J gene: TRBJ2-6; CDR3 protein: CASRDRVGSGANVLTF; CDR3 DNA: TGTGCCAGCAGGGACAGAGTGGGGTCTGGGGCCAACGTCCTGACTTTC
V gene: TRBV6-6; clone size: -; D gene: -; CDR3 length: 12; J gene: TRBJ1-4; CDR3 protein: CASSAGGEKLFF; CDR3 DNA: TGTGCCAGCAGTGCGGGGGGTGAAAAACTGTTTTTT
V gene: TRBV5-5; clone size: -; D gene: -; CDR3 length: 14; J gene: TRBJ2-5; CDR3 protein: CASSSTNAQETQYF; CDR3 DNA: TGTGCCAGCAGCAGTACAAACGCCCAAGAGACCCAGTACTTC
V gene: TRBV6-5; clone size: once; D gene: -; CDR3 length: 14; J gene: TRBJ2-2; CDR3 protein: CASSYLSNTGELFF; CDR3 DNA: TGTGCCAGCAGTTACTTGTCGAACACCGGGGAGCTGTTTTTT
V gene: TRBV7-8; clone size: -; D gene: TRBD2; CDR3 length: 16; J gene: TRBJ2-2; CDR3 protein: CASSLLAVTNTGELFF; CDR3 DNA: TGTGCCAGCAGCCTTCTAGCGGTCACGAACACCGGGGAGCTGTTTTTT
V gene: TRBV13; clone size: few; D gene: -; CDR3 length: 16; J gene: TRBJ2-3; CDR3 protein: CASSPTHDGPTDTQYF; CDR3 DNA: TGTGCCAGCAGCCCGACCCACGACGGACCCACAGATACGCAGTATTTT
V gene: TRBV2; clone size: many; D gene: -; CDR3 length: 15; J gene: TRBJ2-2; CDR3 protein: CASSEAGMGTGELFF; CDR3 DNA: TGTGCCAGCAGTGAAGCGGGGATGGGCACCGGGGAGCTGTTTTTT
V gene: TRBV6-1; clone size: -; D gene: TRBD2; CDR3 length: 17; J gene: TRBJ2-1; CDR3 protein: CASSDRTSGTVSNEQFF; CDR3 DNA: TGTGCCAGCAGTGATCGGACTAGCGGGACTGTCAGCAATGAGCAGTTCTTC
V gene: TRBV2; clone size: -; D gene: TRBD1; CDR3 length: 14; J gene: TRBJ2-3; CDR3 protein: CASKGGQGADTQYF; CDR3 DNA: TGTGCCAGCAAAGGAGGTCAGGGGGCGGATACGCAGTATTTT
V gene: TRBV11-2; clone size: many; D gene: -; CDR3 length: 14; J gene: TRBJ1-2; CDR3 protein: CASSLDKGGYGYTF; CDR3 DNA: TGTGCCAGCAGCTTAGATAAGGGGGGCTATGGCTACACCTTC
V gene: TRBV5-5; clone size: few; D gene: TRBD1; CDR3 length: 16; J gene: TRBJ1-5; CDR3 protein: CASSPIWTGLVQPQHF; CDR3 DNA: TGTGCCAGCAGCCCTATTTGGACAGGGCTGGTTCAGCCCCAGCATTTT
V gene: TRBV5-1; clone size: many; D gene: TRBD1; CDR3 length: 15; J gene: TRBJ1-4; CDR3 protein: CASSLARDRNEKLFF; CDR3 DNA: TGCGCCAGCAGCTTGGCCAGGGACAGGAATGAAAAACTGTTTTTT
V gene: TRBV19; clone size: -; D gene: -; CDR3 length: 13; J gene: TRBJ2-7; CDR3 protein: CASSLTPKQWQYF; CDR3 DNA: TGTGCCAGTAGTCTGACTCCGAAGCAGTGGCAGTACTTC
V gene: TRBV27; clone size: -; D gene: -; CDR3 length: 15; J gene: TRBJ2-5; CDR3 protein: CASTSLRTAQETQYF; CDR3 DNA: TGTGCCAGCACGTCCCTGCGGACAGCACAAGAGACCCAGTACTTC
V gene: TRBV30; clone size: -; D gene: -; CDR3 length: 13; J gene: TRBJ1-6; CDR3 protein: CAWKRQDNSPLHF; CDR3 DNA: TGTGCCTGGAAAAGACAGGATAATTCACCCCTCCACTTT
V gene: TRBV6-6; clone size: few; D gene: -; CDR3 length: 13; J gene: TRBJ1-1; CDR3 protein: CASTPGRGTEAFF; CDR3 DNA: TGTGCCAGCACCCCGGGCAGGGGCACTGAAGCTTTCTTT
V gene: TRBV7-6; clone size: -; D gene: -; CDR3 length: 15; J gene: TRBJ2-5; CDR3 protein: CASSQTTVGQETQYF; CDR3 DNA: TGTGCCAGCAGCCAGACCACGGTTGGACAAGAGACCCAGTACTTC
V gene: TRBV18; clone size: -; D gene: -; CDR3 length: 15; J gene: TRBJ2-5; CDR3 protein: CASSPRGGAEETQYF; CDR3 DNA: TGTGCCAGCTCACCACGTGGGGGGGCCGAGGAGACCCAGTACTTC
V gene: TRBV9; clone size: -; D gene: -; CDR3 length: 14; J gene: TRBJ2-1; CDR3 protein: CASSVAGAFNEQFF; CDR3 DNA: TGTGCCAGCAGCGTAGCAGGGGCGTTCAATGAGCAGTTCTTC
V gene: TRBV7-2; clone size: -; D gene: -; CDR3 length: 17; J gene: TRBJ1-6; CDR3 protein: CASSREAGSSYNSPLHF; CDR3 DNA: TGTGCCAGCAGCCGGGAGGCAGGCAGCTCCTATAATTCACCCCTCCACTTT
V gene: TRBV5-8; clone size: -; D gene: -; CDR3 length: 17; J gene: TRBJ2-1; CDR3 protein: CASSLTLLPGHYNEQFF; CDR3 DNA: TGTGCCAGCAGCTTAACCCTCCTTCCGGGACACTACAATGAGCAGTTCTTC